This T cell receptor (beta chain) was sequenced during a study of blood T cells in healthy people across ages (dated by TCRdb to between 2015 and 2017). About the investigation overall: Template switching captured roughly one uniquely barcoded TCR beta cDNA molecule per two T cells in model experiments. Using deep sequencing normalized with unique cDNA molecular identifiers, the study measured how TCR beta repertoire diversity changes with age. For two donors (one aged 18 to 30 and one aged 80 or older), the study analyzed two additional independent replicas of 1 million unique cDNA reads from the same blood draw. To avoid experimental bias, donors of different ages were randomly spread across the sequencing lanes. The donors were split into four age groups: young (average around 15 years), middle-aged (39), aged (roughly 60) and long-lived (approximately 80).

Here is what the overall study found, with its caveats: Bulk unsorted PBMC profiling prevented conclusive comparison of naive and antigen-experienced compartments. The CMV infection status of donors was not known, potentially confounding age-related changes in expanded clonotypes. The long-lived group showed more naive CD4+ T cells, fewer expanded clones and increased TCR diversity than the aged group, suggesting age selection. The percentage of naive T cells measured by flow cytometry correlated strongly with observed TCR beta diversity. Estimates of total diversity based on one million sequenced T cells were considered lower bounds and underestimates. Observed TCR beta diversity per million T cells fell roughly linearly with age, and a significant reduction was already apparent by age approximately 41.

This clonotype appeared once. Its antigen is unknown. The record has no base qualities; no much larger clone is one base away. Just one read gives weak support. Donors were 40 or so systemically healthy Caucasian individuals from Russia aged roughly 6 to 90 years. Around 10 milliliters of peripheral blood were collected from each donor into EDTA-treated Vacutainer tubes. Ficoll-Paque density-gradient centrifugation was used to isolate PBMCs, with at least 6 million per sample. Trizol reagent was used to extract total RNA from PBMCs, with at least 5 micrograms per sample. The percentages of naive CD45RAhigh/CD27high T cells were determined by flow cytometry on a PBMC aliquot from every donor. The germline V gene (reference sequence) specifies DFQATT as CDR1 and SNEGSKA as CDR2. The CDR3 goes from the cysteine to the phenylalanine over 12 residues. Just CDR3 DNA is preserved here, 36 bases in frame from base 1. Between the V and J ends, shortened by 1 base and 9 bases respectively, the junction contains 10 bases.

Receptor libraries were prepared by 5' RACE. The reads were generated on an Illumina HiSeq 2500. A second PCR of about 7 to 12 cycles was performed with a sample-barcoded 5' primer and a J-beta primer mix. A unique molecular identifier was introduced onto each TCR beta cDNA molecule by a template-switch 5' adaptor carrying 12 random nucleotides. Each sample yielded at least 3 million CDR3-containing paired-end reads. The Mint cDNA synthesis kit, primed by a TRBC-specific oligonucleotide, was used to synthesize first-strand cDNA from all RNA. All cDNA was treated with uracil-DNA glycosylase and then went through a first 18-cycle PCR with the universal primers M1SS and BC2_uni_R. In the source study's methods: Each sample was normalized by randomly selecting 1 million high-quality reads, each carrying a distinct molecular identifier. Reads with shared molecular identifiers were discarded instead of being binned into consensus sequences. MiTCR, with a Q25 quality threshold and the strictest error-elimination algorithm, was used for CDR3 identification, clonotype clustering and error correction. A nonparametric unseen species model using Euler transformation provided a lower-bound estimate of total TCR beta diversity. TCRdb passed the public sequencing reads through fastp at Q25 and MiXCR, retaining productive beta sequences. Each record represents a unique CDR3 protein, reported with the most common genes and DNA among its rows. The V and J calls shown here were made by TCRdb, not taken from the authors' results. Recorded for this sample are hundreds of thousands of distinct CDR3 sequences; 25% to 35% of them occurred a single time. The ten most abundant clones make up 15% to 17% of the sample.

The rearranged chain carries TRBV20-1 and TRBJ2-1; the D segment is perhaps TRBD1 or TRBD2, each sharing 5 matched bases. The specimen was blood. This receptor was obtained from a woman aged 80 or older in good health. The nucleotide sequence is TGCAGTGCTAGAGGACCAGGGAGTGAGCAGTTCTTC. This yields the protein CSARGPGSEQFF.